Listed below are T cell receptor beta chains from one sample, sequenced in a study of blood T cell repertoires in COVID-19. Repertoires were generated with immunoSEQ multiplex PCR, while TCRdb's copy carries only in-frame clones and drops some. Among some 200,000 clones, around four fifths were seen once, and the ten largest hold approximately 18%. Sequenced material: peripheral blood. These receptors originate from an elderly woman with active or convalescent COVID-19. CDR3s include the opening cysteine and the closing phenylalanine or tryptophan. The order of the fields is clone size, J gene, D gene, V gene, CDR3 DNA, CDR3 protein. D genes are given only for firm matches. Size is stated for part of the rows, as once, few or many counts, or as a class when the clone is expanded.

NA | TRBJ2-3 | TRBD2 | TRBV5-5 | TGTGCCAGCAGACTACTAGCGGGGGGCCAGACAGATACGCAGTATTTT | CASRLLAGGQTDTQYF
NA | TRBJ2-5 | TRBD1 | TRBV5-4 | TGTGCCAGCAGCTCCCCTCGACAGGGGGCGGGTGAGACCCAGTACTTC | CASSSPRQGAGETQYF
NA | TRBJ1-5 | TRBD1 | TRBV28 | TGTGCCAGCACCCGACAGGGGGCGGGCAATCAGCCCCAGCATTTT | CASTRQGAGNQPQHF
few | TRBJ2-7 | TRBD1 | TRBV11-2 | TGTGCCAGCAGCACAGGACAGGGGAGATACGAGCAGTACTTC | CASSTGQGRYEQYF
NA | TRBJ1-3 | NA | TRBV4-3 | TGCGCCAGCAGCCATTCTGTTGGGCAAAGCTCTGGAAACACCATATATTTT | CASSHSVGQSSGNTIYF
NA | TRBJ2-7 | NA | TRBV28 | TGTGCCAGCAGTCCAACCAGTTTTCTAGCTCACCCCTACGAGCAGTACTTC | CASSPTSFLAHPYEQYF
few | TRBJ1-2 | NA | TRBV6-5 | TGTGCCAGCAGAGGGGGGGAATCCTATGGCTACACCTTC | CASRGGESYGYTF
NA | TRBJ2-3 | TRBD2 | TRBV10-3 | TGTGCCATCAGCCAACTAGCGGGGGGTACAGATACGCAGTATTTT | CAISQLAGGTDTQYF
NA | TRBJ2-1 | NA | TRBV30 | TGTGCCTGGAGGATCGGCTACAATGAGCAGTTCTTC | CAWRIGYNEQFF
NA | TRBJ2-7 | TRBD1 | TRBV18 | TGTGCCAGCTCACCACGGACAGGGGAGACCTACGAGCAGTACTTC | CASSPRTGETYEQYF
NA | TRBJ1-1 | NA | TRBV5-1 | TGCGCCAGCAGCCTCCAGATCGACACTGAAGCTTTCTTT | CASSLQIDTEAFF
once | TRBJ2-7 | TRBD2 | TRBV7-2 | TGTGCCAGCAGCCACTCCGGGCTAGCGGGGACCTACGAGCAGTACTTC | CASSHSGLAGTYEQYF
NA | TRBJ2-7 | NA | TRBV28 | TGTGCCAGCACCCTAGGGGGGGCGCGGAACGAGCAGTACTTC | CASTLGGARNEQYF
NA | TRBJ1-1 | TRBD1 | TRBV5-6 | TGTGCCAGCAGCAGACGGGTGACAGGGTCCGACACTGAAGCTTTCTTT | CASSRRVTGSDTEAFF
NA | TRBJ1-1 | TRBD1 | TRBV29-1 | TGCAGCGTCGTACAGGGGGAAGCTTTCTTT | CSVVQGEAFF
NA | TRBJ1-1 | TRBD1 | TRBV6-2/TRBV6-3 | TGTGCCAGCAGTCCAGGGGGAAACACTGAAGCTTTCTTT | CASSPGGNTEAFF